This T cell receptor (beta chain) was documented in a study of blood T cell repertoires in COVID-19. In the study overall: The study drew acute and convalescent COVID-19 samples from the United States, Italy and Spain. Nucleic acid was either cDNA or gDNA, and it came from T cells, B-cell-depleted T cells, or PBMCs.

Participants spanned ages about 18 to 100 years and resided in 20 to 30 US areas. Donors were grouped by their self-reported clinical history. This clone showed up just once. Profiling relied on immunoSEQ multiplex PCR, and the TCRdb table lists in-frame clones only, not all of them. The repertoire has roughly 330,000 clones, about 87% of them found once; the top ten carry 5.3%. The sequenced sample consisted of PBMCs or T cells enriched from blood (not recorded which). The clonotype was recovered from a woman in her thirties who had recovered from COVID-19.

Here the CDR3 DNA reads TGCGCCAGCAGCTTCCGGTCTGAGAACACCGGGGAGCTGTTTTTT. As protein: CASSFRSENTGELFF. The chain joins TRBV5-1 to TRBJ2-2; D uncertain. The V gene lost 2 bases and the J gene lost 1 base, with 9 bases spanning the gap. CDR1 is SGHRS and CDR2 is YFSETQ in the germline V gene. This CDR3 comprises 15 residues.